The clone carrying this TCR beta chain occurred a few times. Its antigen is not identified. This record comes from a study of T cell responses to AZD1222 COVID-19 vaccine. Broader study findings: At 160-218 and 743-854, vaccine-associated CD4 TCRs were dominant, and they spanned spike. The donor cohort was predominantly white British with a female majority, and clonal diversity may have been underestimated. Sampled repertoires all dated from after the peak T cell response.

TCRdb keeps only in-frame clones here, not all; method: immunoSEQ multiplex PCR. The sample shows approximately 80,000 clones, approximately 80% of them seen only once. The CDR3 consists of 14 residues. Germline-derived CDR1 and CDR2 are LNHDA and SQIVND (reference sequence). Trimming pared 5 bases from V and 3 bases from J, leaving 13 bases between. The chain combines TRBV19 with TRBJ1-1; D remains ambiguous. This receptor was identified in an adult in good health. The sequencing used peripheral blood, collected on day 0 of AZD1222 vaccination. CDR3 DNA: TGTGCCAGTAGTGAAATTGGGGTCTACACTGAAGCTTTCTTT. Encoded protein: CASSEIGVYTEAFF.